This is a list of T cell receptor beta chains from one sample in a study of CD8+CD57+ T cells in acquired aplastic anemia. TCRdb reprocessed the reads via MiXCR and lists one record per CDR3 protein. The sample records about 160,000 distinct CDR3 sequences, roughly 47% being singletons. Material for sequencing was sorted CD4+, CD8+, or CD8+CD57+ T cells (not recorded which) from PBMCs. These receptors were taken from a human donor in good health. CDR3s include the opening cysteine and the closing phenylalanine or tryptophan. A D gene is named only where the DNA matches it firmly. Only some rows state a clone size, as once, few, many or a class for expanded clones.

v_call,clone_size,d_call,j_call,cdr3_aa,cdr3_nt
TRBV10-3,.,.,TRBJ1-2,CAITGGPNYGYTF,TGTGCCATCACCGGGGGCCCTAACTATGGCTACACCTTC
TRBV27,.,.,TRBJ1-5,CASSLSPGAANQPQHF,TGTGCCAGCAGTTTATCTCCAGGGGCAGCCAATCAGCCCCAGCATTTT
TRBV9,many,.,TRBJ2-1,CASSALWKGGGRGDEQFF,TGTGCCAGCAGCGCCCTATGGAAGGGGGGCGGGAGAGGTGATGAGCAGTTCTTC
TRBV19,.,TRBD1,TRBJ1-2,CASTPGGRGYTF,TGTGCCAGCACGCCAGGGGGGAGAGGCTACACCTTC
TRBV20-1,many,.,TRBJ1-6,CSARQGNSPLHF,TGCAGTGCGCGGCAGGGGAATTCACCCCTCCACTTT
TRBV29-1,once,TRBD1,TRBJ1-4,CIVYGQGSEKLFF,TGCATCGTTTACGGACAGGGGTCTGAAAAACTGTTTTTT
TRBV29-1,.,.,TRBJ1-2,CSVEVMVGYTF,TGCAGCGTTGAAGTCATGGTTGGCTACACCTTC
TRBV5-1,many,.,TRBJ1-6,CASSFSKDYNSPLHF,TGCGCCAGCAGCTTTTCGAAAGACTATAATTCACCCCTCCACTTT
TRBV12-3/TRBV12-4,.,TRBD2,TRBJ2-3,CASSSLLAGGLTDTQYF,TGTGCCAGCAGTTCTCTCCTAGCGGGAGGGCTCACAGATACGCAGTATTTT
TRBV2,few,.,TRBJ2-1,CASSEGQLIYNEQFF,TGTGCCAGCAGTGAAGGTCAGCTGATTTACAATGAGCAGTTCTTC
TRBV2,once,.,TRBJ2-5,CASGVDWDLVF,TGTGCCAGCGGGGTTGACTGGGATCTAGTATTC
TRBV7-8,many,.,TRBJ2-7,CASSFTGIYEQYF,TGTGCCAGCAGCTTCACAGGGATCTACGAGCAGTACTTC
TRBV6-1,few,.,TRBJ2-1,CASKRQSRSYNEQFF,TGTGCCAGCAAAAGACAGAGTCGCTCCTACAATGAGCAGTTCTTC
TRBV24-1,.,.,TRBJ1-2,CATYWTVYGYTF,TGTGCCACCTATTGGACGGTCTATGGCTACACCTTC
TRBV20-1,.,TRBD1,TRBJ1-1,CSARRQGMNTEAFF,TGCAGTGCTAGAAGACAGGGGATGAACACTGAAGCTTTCTTT
TRBV2,.,.,TRBJ2-2,CASRAIVNTGELFF,TGTGCCAGCAGGGCTATAGTGAACACCGGGGAGCTGTTTTTT
TRBV30,once,TRBD2,TRBJ2-5,CAWSVSRTSGSSRYQETQYF,TGTGCCTGGAGTGTGTCTCGGACTAGCGGGAGTTCCCGGTACCAAGAGACCCAGTACTTC
TRBV5-4,once,TRBD1,TRBJ2-1,CASSSLPDRGHYNEQFF,TGTGCCAGCAGCTCTCTCCCGGACAGGGGTCATTACAATGAGCAGTTCTTC
TRBV18,many,.,TRBJ1-6,CASSPRQAEGTLHF,TGTGCCAGCTCACCACGACAGGCCGAGGGTACCCTCCACTTT
TRBV3-1,few,.,TRBJ1-2,CASSQEGAGLRYGYTF,TGTGCCAGCAGCCAAGAGGGTGCGGGACTACGCTATGGCTACACCTTC
TRBV6-1,.,.,TRBJ1-4,CASRGYVTNEKLFF,TGTGCCAGCAGGGGGTACGTGACTAATGAAAAACTGTTTTTT
TRBV10-3,.,.,TRBJ1-2,CAISATASGYTF,TGTGCCATCAGTGCCACAGCCTCTGGCTACACCTTC
TRBV7-2,many,TRBD1,TRBJ1-1,CASSRQGSYMNTEAFF,TGTGCCAGCAGCCGACAGGGCTCCTACATGAACACTGAAGCTTTCTTT
TRBV20-1,once,.,TRBJ2-2,CSARDDGSNTGELFF,TGCAGTGCTAGAGATGACGGATCGAACACCGGGGAGCTGTTTTTT